This T cell receptor beta chain emerged from a study of cytomegalovirus exposure and HLA in healthy donors. Note on this clone: Its antigen is undetermined.

General study findings and limits: Many donors shared some public TCRs, even though most TCR sequences were rare. Earlier analysis found most TCR beta V segments productive about 90% or about 30% of the time.

V was clipped by 3 bases and J by 5 bases, with 10 bases between them. The V gene's germline CDR1 is KGHSH and CDR2 LQKENI. The CDR3 runs to 13 residues. With 60 Vbeta and 13 Jbeta primers, the PCR was carried out. This table comes from immunoSEQ multiplex PCR, and its TCRdb copy is limited to in-frame clones, with some not included. The profile shows under 150,000 clones, nearly 85% of them singletons. Sequencing was carried out using PBMCs. The V gene is TRBV18, the J gene TRBJ1-1; no clear D. The sequence came from a boy aged 5-17 years in good health and CMV-seronegative. The CDR3, as DNA: TGTGCCAGCTCACCGGGAGTGGGGACTGAAGCTTTCTTT. Its protein is CASSPGVGTEAFF.